The 11 T cell receptor beta chains listed next were all sequenced from one sample in a study of chemoradiotherapy in HPV16-positive cancers. Clones were read by immunoSEQ multiplex PCR, and TCRdb kept only the in-frame ones, dropping some. The sample has around 30,000 clones, about 91% seen once. The sample was blood, taken from a patient who underwent chemoradiotherapy. The source is a human donor with HPV-associated anogenital cancer.

V is TRBV7-2 and J is TRBJ1-4; D is perhaps TRBD1 (5 bases). Germline CDR1 is SGHTA and CDR2 is FQGNSA. This CDR3 region has 12 residues. The V end lost 5 bases, the J end lost 5 bases, and 6 bases lay between the germline ends. CDR3 region: CASSRGNEKLFF. The DNA of the CDR3 is TGTGCCAGCAGCCGGGGCAATGAAAAACTGTTTTTT. The full variable domain, rest sourced from reference TRBV7-2 and TRBJ1-4, is GAGVSQSPSNKVTEKGKDVELRCDPISGHTALYWYRQSLGQGLEFLIYFQGNSAPDKSGLPSDRFSAERTGGSVSTLTIQRTQQEDSAVYLCASSRGNEKLFFGSGTQLSVL.

The chain has TRBV5-5 and TRBJ1-2; D unclear. CDR3 length: 13 residues. In germline, CDR1 is SGHKS, CDR2 YYEKEE (reference sequence). Trimming left V 1 base short and J 5 bases short, with 9 bases between. The CDR3 coding sequence is TGTGCCAGCAGCTTGTCGGGCCAGTATGGCTACACCTTC. Protein product: CASSLSGQYGYTF. Together with reference TRBV5-5 and TRBJ1-2, the CDR3 gives the full variable domain: DAGVTQSPTHLIKTRGQQVTLRCSPISGHKSVSWYQQVLGQGPQFIFQYYEKEERGRGNFPDRFSARQFPNYSSELNVNALLLGDSALYLCASSLSGQYGYTFGSGTRLTVV.

V and J are TRBV7-9 and TRBJ2-5; a possible D gene is TRBD2 (5 bases). Trimming cost V 6 bases and J 4 bases, with 24 bases left between them. CDR3 length: 17 residues. CDR1 is SEHNR and CDR2 is FQNEAQ in the germline V gene (reference sequence). DNA for the CDR3: TGTGCCAGCAGTCCACGTTGGCGGCTTAGCGTATCAGAGACCCAGTACTTC. It translates to CASSPRWRLSVSETQYF.

The chain is built from TRBV18 and TRBJ1-3, with D uncertain. The CDR3 runs 15 residues. V shed 3 bases and J shed 2 bases, with 11 bases lying between them. In germline, CDR1 is KGHSH, CDR2 LQKENI. The CDR3 protein is CASSPGQHAGNTIYF. CDR3 nucleotide sequence: TGTGCCAGCTCACCTGGGCAGCACGCTGGAAACACCATATATTTT.

The chain employs TRBV7-9 and TRBJ2-1, with D perhaps TRBD1 (5 bases). Deletions cut 5 bases from V and 9 bases from J, with 20 bases between. The CDR3 runs 15 residues. Germline V gene data show CDR1 as SEHNR and CDR2 as FQNEAQ (reference sequence). CDR3 amino acids: CASSPGVGVQGEQFF. In nucleotides, the CDR3 is TGTGCCAGCAGCCCCGGCGTCGGCGTCCAGGGTGAGCAGTTCTTC.

The chain joins TRBV6-4 to TRBJ1-1; TRBD1 might be the D (6 bases). The germline V gene encodes CDR1 MRHNA and CDR2 SNTAGT. The CDR3 extends over 15 amino acids. V gave up 3 bases and J gave up 3 bases, with 14 bases separating them. The CDR3 reads CASSEKTGGDTEAFF. As DNA, the CDR3 is TGTGCCAGCAGTGAGAAGACAGGCGGCGACACTGAAGCTTTCTTT.

J is TRBJ1-5 and V is TRBV19; tentative D call: TRBD1 (5 bases). The CDR3 sequence is 13 residues long. Trimming shortened V by 3 bases and J by 8 bases, and 11 bases separated the two germline ends. Germline V gene data show CDR1 as LNHDA and CDR2 as SQIVND (reference sequence). The CDR3 DNA sequence: TGTGCCAGTAGTATGGGACCTGGAGAGCCCCAGCATTTT. This codes for CASSMGPGEPQHF.

This clone showed up just once. The chain couples TRBV28 to TRBJ2-7; the D is unclear. Trimming stripped 2 bases from V and 3 bases from J, with 8 bases between. This CDR3 has 13 amino acids. Germline loops: CDR1 MDHEN, CDR2 SYDVKM. The CDR3 here is CASSLPSGYEQYF. CDR3 DNA sequence: TGTGCCAGCAGTTTACCCTCCGGCTACGAGCAGTACTTC.

This clone was seen only a few times. This chain joins TRBV7-2 and TRBJ1-6; D unresolved. CDR3 length: 15 amino acids. The V gene's germline CDR1 is SGHTA and CDR2 FQGNSA. Trimming pared 5 bases from V and 1 base from J, leaving 9 bases between. In DNA, the CDR3 is TGTGCCAGCAGCCTCCCGGGGTCCTATAATTCACCCCTCCACTTT. Protein sequence: CASSLPGSYNSPLHF.

The CDR3 bases are TGTGCCAGCAGCTTCGGGACATCTGGAAACACCATATATTTT. Translating it yields CASSFGTSGNTIYF. The chain combines TRBV13 with TRBJ1-3, with a possible D match to TRBD1 (6 bases). Trimming left V 3 bases short and J 1 base short, with 7 bases between. The CDR3 covers 14 residues. Per germline, CDR1 PRHDT and CDR2 FYEKMQ (reference sequence).

The chain combines TRBV28 with TRBJ2-5; no clear D gene. CDR1 and CDR2 from the germline V gene are MDHEN and SYDVKM. The V end lost 4 bases, the J end lost 5 bases, and 8 bases lay between the germline ends. The CDR3 consists of 12 residues. Here the CDR3 DNA reads TGTGCCAGCAGTTACACGAGGGAGACCCAGTACTTC. Amino acid sequence: CASSYTRETQYF.